Following are 19 T cell receptor beta chains from one sample sequenced in a study of control samples from healthy donors and cancer patients. The repertoire was sequenced with immunoSEQ multiplex PCR; TCRdb's copy has only in-frame clones and lacks some. The table records roughly 130,000 clones, 80% to 95% of them present only once. Sequencing was done on a sample of blood. These receptors came from a man aged 18 to 29 in good health.

This chain links TRBV9 with TRBJ2-3; TRBD2 might be the D (5 bases). Germline V CDR1 and CDR2: SGDLS, YYNGEE. CDR3 length: 16 amino acids. V was clipped by 4 bases and J by 5 bases, with 20 bases between them. CDR3 nucleotides: TGTGCCAGCAGCCTAGGAGGTTTAGGCGTAGGAGATACGCAGTATTTT. Translation: CASSLGGLGVGDTQYF.

The chain joins TRBV5-1 to TRBJ2-5; D is unresolved. V lost 0 bases and J lost 1, with 10 bases in between. The length of the CDR3 is 15 residues. In germline, CDR1 is SGHRS, CDR2 YFSETQ. The CDR3 sequence is CASSLEGISQETQYF. Written as DNA, the CDR3 is TGCGCCAGCAGCTTGGAAGGGATATCCCAAGAGACCCAGTACTTC.

This chain connects TRBV21-1 to TRBJ1-5. TRBV21-1 is a pseudogene. CDR3 size: 15 residues. The CDR3 DNA sequence: TGTGCCAGCAGCAAATCGGGGGGCGGCAATCAGCCCCAGCATTTT. Translation gives CASSKSGGGNQPQHF.

The chain recombines TRBV7-8 with TRBJ1-4, with a possible D match to TRBD1 (5 bases). Germline V lookup: CDR1 SGHVS, CDR2 FQNEAQ. The CDR3 is 14 amino acids. The V gene lost 1 base and the J gene lost 2 bases, with 5 bases spanning the gap. This CDR3 is CASSLGGTNEKLFF. CDR3 sequence (DNA): TGTGCCAGCAGCTTAGGGGGGACTAATGAAAAACTGTTTTTT.

This rearrangement joins TRBV5-1 to TRBJ2-1; tentative D call: TRBD2 (5 bases). Per germline, CDR1 SGHRS and CDR2 YFSETQ. The CDR3 sequence is 14 residues long. With 3 bases removed from V and 4 bases from J, the gap between germline ends came to 11 bases. This CDR3 is CASSYSGEYNEQFF. The DNA of the CDR3 is TGCGCCAGCAGCTACTCCGGGGAATACAATGAGCAGTTCTTC. The variable domain in full, with the rest retrieved from reference TRBV5-1 and TRBJ2-1, is KAGVTQTPRYLIKTRGQQVTLSCSPISGHRSVSWYQQTPGQGLQFLFEYFSETQRNKGNFPGRFSGRQFSNSRSEMNVSTLELGDSALYLCASSYSGEYNEQFFGPGTRLTVL.

J is TRBJ1-5 and V is TRBV6-1; 9 bases align to TRBD1. Germline-derived CDR1 and CDR2 are MNHNS and SASEGT. The CDR3 has 17 amino acids. J gave up 4 bases and V 3 bases, and 10 bases lay outside the gene matches. The CDR3 loop is CASSERGNRGQNQPQHF. The CDR3 nucleotides are TGTGCCAGCAGTGAGAGGGGCAACAGGGGGCAGAATCAGCCCCAGCATTTT.

This rearrangement joins TRBV19 to TRBJ1-6; TRBD1 is a possible D gene (5 bases). Germline-derived CDR1 and CDR2 are LNHDA and SQIVND (reference sequence). The V gene lost 4 bases and the J gene lost 6 bases, with 13 bases spanning the gap. The CDR3 totals 15 residues. The DNA of the CDR3 is TGTGCCAGTAGTACCCTCCACGACAGTAATTCACCCCTCCACTTT. It yields the protein CASSTLHDSNSPLHF.

This clone was counted between two and nine times. The chain combines TRBV28 with TRBJ2-5; 8 bases agree with TRBD2. Germline values: CDR1 MDHEN, CDR2 SYDVKM. J lost 0 bases, V lost 4 bases, and 16 bases had no gene match. This CDR3 contains 19 residues. CDR3 sequence: CASSSSPGLGTTYQETQYF. The CDR3 DNA follows: TGTGCCAGCAGTTCATCACCGGGACTAGGGACGACGTACCAAGAGACCCAGTACTTC.

This clone was recorded only once. This chain connects TRBV5-1 to TRBJ2-7; TRBD1 matches 7 bases. CDR3 size: 13 residues. V lost 1 base, J lost 5 bases, and 3 bases stayed unmatched. From germline, CDR1 is SGHRS and CDR2 YFSETQ. CDR3 nucleotides: TGCGCCAGCAGCTTGACAGGGGTCCACGAGCAGTACTTC. This translates into CASSLTGVHEQYF.

The V call is TRBV29-1, the J call TRBJ2-1; no clear D gene. The CDR3 is 12 amino acids. Germline V gene sequence: CDR1 SQVTM, CDR2 ANQGSEA. Deletions cut 7 bases from V and 0 bases from J, with 7 bases between. The CDR3 DNA sequence: TGCAGCGCCCTGAGCTCCTACAATGAGCAGTTCTTC. Residues: CSALSSYNEQFF.

J is TRBJ1-2 and V is TRBV13, with 7 bases fitting TRBD1. The CDR3 has 16 residues. Germline loops: CDR1 PRHDT, CDR2 FYEKMQ (reference sequence). The junction had 14 bases not matched to a gene; V was cut back by 6 bases and J by 4 bases. The CDR3 DNA reads TGTGCCAGCAGGAGGGGCAGAGGGGGCGTCGGCTATGGCTACACCTTC. Translating it yields CASRRGRGGVGYGYTF.

The table lists this clone with a count of one. The genes are TRBV9 and TRBJ2-1, with 14 positions matching TRBD2. The CDR3 totals 18 residues. Germline CDR1 and CDR2: SGDLS and YYNGEE. The V segment lost 2 bases and the J segment 1 base; nucleotides outside the gene matches: 5. The CDR3 protein is CASSVGTSGSWSYNEQFF. The DNA of the CDR3 is TGTGCCAGCAGCGTGGGGACTAGCGGGAGTTGGTCCTACAATGAGCAGTTCTTC.

This clone has only one observation. This chain joins TRBV4-1 and TRBJ1-1; D is unclear. Germline values: CDR1 MGHRA, CDR2 YSYEKL. This CDR3 region has 18 residues. Trimming removed 4 bases from V and 0 bases from J, with 21 bases in between. CDR3 residues: CASSPPVEGYYMNTEAFF. As DNA, the CDR3 is TGCGCCAGCAGCCCGCCGGTTGAGGGCTATTACATGAACACTGAAGCTTTCTTT.

V usage is TRBV27 and J usage is TRBJ2-3; perhaps D is TRBD1 or TRBD2 (7 bases each). Germline assignment: CDR1 MNHEY and CDR2 SMNVEV (reference sequence). The CDR3 covers 17 residues. Trimming took off 6 bases at V and 5 bases at J, with 24 bases between the two ends. Here the CDR3 DNA reads TGTGCCAGCAGGCCGGGTTGGACAGGAGGGGGGGAAGATACGCAGTATTTT. The encoded protein is CASRPGWTGGGEDTQYF.

This rearrangement joins TRBV7-6 to TRBJ2-5, with D uncertain. This CDR3 contains 15 residues. V lost 5 bases and J 2 bases, leaving 15 bases between the germline ends. The germline CDR1 and CDR2 sequences are SGHVS and FNYEAQ. The CDR3 DNA reads as TGTGCCAGCAGCCCCACTACCGGGCCGCAAGAGACCCAGTACTTC. Encoded protein: CASSPTTGPQETQYF.

About this clone: This sample also contains other DNA sequences that code for the same CDR3. In DNA, the CDR3 is TGTGCCAGCAGTCCTCTAGCGGGAGGGATCCAAGAGACCCAGTACTTC. Its protein is CASSPLAGGIQETQYF. The chain employs TRBV28 and TRBJ2-5; the match to TRBD2 covers 12 bases. In germline, CDR1 is MDHEN, CDR2 SYDVKM. V trimming: 5 bases; J trimming: 1 base; junction bases outside the gene matches: 5. The CDR3 runs to 16 residues.

The gene calls are TRBV19 and TRBJ1-4; D is undetermined. The V end was cut by 3 bases, the J end by 5 bases, with 13 bases between. The CDR3 is 15 amino acids. The germline gives CDR1 LNHDA, CDR2 SQIVND (reference sequence). The CDR3 nucleotides are TGTGCCAGTAGTATGAGGAGGAATGGGAATGAAAAACTGTTTTTT. This gives the protein CASSMRRNGNEKLFF.

DNA of the CDR3: TGTGCCAGCAGTATGACCAGTCCTCAGTACTTC. This codes for CASSMTSPQYF. The chain has TRBV21-1 and TRBJ2-4. TRBV21-1 is given as a pseudogene. CDR3 size: 11 residues.

The table lists this clone with a count of one. The chain joins TRBV11-3 to TRBJ2-3; 12 nucleotides agree with TRBD2. CDR3 length: 16 residues. Germline CDR1 SGHNT, CDR2 YENEEA. V was clipped by 4 bases and J by 2 bases; unmatched bases: 4. DNA for the CDR3: TGTGCCAGCAGCTATCGGACTAGCGGGATCACAGATACGCAGTATTTT. It yields the protein CASSYRTSGITDTQYF.